This T cell receptor (beta chain) was sequenced for a study of blood T cell repertoires in COVID-19. Study summary: Whether acute or convalescent, the COVID-19 samples came from the United States, Italy and Spain. T cells, B-cell-depleted T cells, or PBMCs supplied cDNA or gDNA.

Methods used by the authors: Reference gene primer amplification gave nucleated cell count estimates. The table came from immunoSEQ multiplex PCR; TCRdb's copy has only in-frame clones and leaves some out. The V and J calls and clone size are taken from that table; D and trimming were inferred from the DNA. The sample consists of fewer than 500,000 clones, around nine tenths of them appearing once. Germline assignment: CDR1 MDHEN and CDR2 SYDVKM. This CDR3 comprises 14 residues. Trimming pared 10 bases from V and 0 bases from J, leaving 15 bases between. Only a few counts were recorded for this clone.

The specimen was peripheral blood. The chain employs TRBV28 and TRBJ1-2; D ambiguous. The clonotype was recovered from a woman aged 25 to 39 with acute or convalescent COVID-19. CDR3 sequence (DNA): TGTGCCAACAAAACCCCAGGCTCTAACTATGGCTACACCTTC. This sequence encodes CANKTPGSNYGYTF.